Shown below are 19 T cell receptor beta chains from a single sample sequenced in a study of T cell repertoires in ileal Crohn's disease. This sample's time point: inflamed ileum from the surgical specimen. The assay was immunoSEQ multiplex PCR, and TCRdb's table has in-frame clones only and misses some. The data show more than 11,000 clones, with around 85% seen just once and around 14% held by the top ten. The sample consisted of ileal tissue. The origin of the receptors is an adult with Crohn's disease.

By share of the sample, this clone is medium-sized. The chain is built from TRBV7-9 and TRBJ1-6; no firm D call. The V and J ends lost 0 bases and 9 bases respectively, with 6 bases between them. CDR1 is SEHNR, CDR2 FQNEAQ, per germline (reference sequence). The CDR3 has 13 residues. CDR3 nucleotides: TGTGCCAGCAGCTTAGCAACGACTTCACCCCTCCACTTT. This gives the protein CASSLATTSPLHF.

This clone was seen just once. V gene TRBV6-6 combines with J gene TRBJ2-2, with D uncertain. The V and J ends lost 5 bases and 6 bases respectively, with 16 bases between them. The germline CDR1 and CDR2 sequences are MNHNY and SVGAGI (reference sequence). The CDR3 totals 15 residues. The CDR3 reads CASSKWQTVSGELFF. The CDR3 DNA reads TGTGCCAGCAGTAAATGGCAAACCGTTTCCGGGGAGCTGTTTTTT.

This rearrangement joins TRBV7-2 to TRBJ2-6, with D maybe TRBD2 (6 bases). The V gene's germline CDR1 is SGHTA and CDR2 FQGNSA. The length of the CDR3 is 18 residues. V was cut by 1 base and J by 2 bases, with 15 bases left in between. The CDR3, as DNA: TGTGCCAGCAGCTTAGTTAAGGGAGGAGGAGCTGGGGCCAACGTCCTGACTTTC. Its translation is CASSLVKGGGAGANVLTF.

This clone was detected only a few times. J is TRBJ1-2 and V is TRBV6-5; maybe TRBD1 (6 bases). Trimming removed 5 bases at V and 3 bases at J, with 13 bases between. Germline V gene data show CDR1 as MNHEY and CDR2 as SVGAGI. The CDR3 is 14 amino acids. The CDR3 nucleotides are TGTGCCAGCAGTCCCCGGGGGGCGGACTATGGCTACACCTTC. It specifies CASSPRGADYGYTF.

The table lists this clone with a count of one. This chain joins TRBV10-2 and TRBJ2-7; tentative D call: TRBD1 (5 bases). V was trimmed by 3 bases and J by 6 bases, leaving 6 bases between them. The CDR3 sequence is 11 residues long. Per the germline V gene, CDR1 is WSHSY and CDR2 is SAAADI. The CDR3 nucleotides are TGCGCCAGCAGTGATGGGGCCGAGCAGTACTTC. Translation gives CASSDGAEQYF.

The chain recombines TRBV5-6 with TRBJ1-5; D perhaps matches TRBD1 (5 bases). Germline loops: CDR1 SGHDT, CDR2 YYEEEE. Trimming shortened V by 0 bases and J by 0 bases, and 7 bases separated the two germline ends. CDR3 length equals 15 residues. CDR3 DNA: TGTGCCAGCAGCTTGGGGGGGTATAGCAATCAGCCCCAGCATTTT. Its translation is CASSLGGYSNQPQHF.

The CDR3 is CASSRNLNGRNSPLHF. CDR3 in DNA: TGTGCCAGTAGTCGTAACCTAAACGGACGAAATTCACCCCTCCACTTT. The rearrangement links TRBV19 to TRBJ1-6; no clear D. The V gene's germline CDR1 is LNHDA and CDR2 SQIVND (reference sequence). V lost 5 bases and J 7 bases, leaving 18 bases between the germline ends. The CDR3 is made up of 16 amino acids.

This clone was found once. The chain couples TRBV11-2 to TRBJ1-1; a possible D gene is TRBD1 (5 bases). The V end lost 3 bases, the J end lost 3 bases, and 11 bases lay between the germline ends. This CDR3 is 14 amino acids long. Germline V gene data show CDR1 as SGHAT and CDR2 as FQNNGV. The CDR3: CASSFAGWDTEAFF. The CDR3 DNA reads TGTGCCAGCAGCTTCGCAGGGTGGGACACTGAAGCTTTCTTT. The variable domain in full, with the rest retrieved from reference TRBV11-2 and TRBJ1-1, is EAGVAQSPRYKIIEKRQSVAFWCNPISGHATLYWYQQILGQGPKLLIQFQNNGVVDDSQLPKDRFSAERLKGVDSTLKIQPAKLEDSAVYLCASSFAGWDTEAFFGQGTRLTVV.

This chain links TRBV30 with TRBJ1-2; unclear D gene. The ends were cut back, 0 bases at V and 0 bases at J, with 5 bases in the middle. Germline V gene lookup returns CDR1 GTSNPN and CDR2 SVGIG (reference sequence). This CDR3 contains 13 residues. The CDR3 DNA is TGTGCCTGGAGTGTTGGTCCTAACTATGGCTACACCTTC. Translating it yields CAWSVGPNYGYTF.

This chain links TRBV9 with TRBJ2-2; the match to TRBD2 covers 7 bases. Germline V gene sequence: CDR1 SGDLS, CDR2 YYNGEE. V lost 3 bases to trimming and J lost 6 bases; unmatched junction nucleotides: 17. This CDR3 spans 18 amino acids. The CDR3 nucleotides read TGTGCCAGCAGCGCCCGTCGCGGGGGAGGCCGGGCCCCCGGGGAGCTGTTTTTT. Protein sequence: CASSARRGGGRAPGELFF.

The V and J genes are TRBV6-1 and TRBJ1-2; 11 bases map to TRBD1. The V gene's germline CDR1 is MNHNS and CDR2 SASEGT. J was trimmed by 8 bases and V by 3 bases; bases with no gene match: 8. This CDR3 comprises 15 residues. The CDR3 nucleotides are TGTGCCAGCAGTGAGGGACAGGGGGGAGTGAGCGGCTACACCTTC. Its protein product is CASSEGQGGVSGYTF.

This clone turned up a few times. This chain joins TRBV11-2 and TRBJ2-7, with 8 bases fitting TRBD2. Trimming at V came to 3 bases and at J to 6 bases, leaving 7 bases not matched to a gene. Germline V gene data show CDR1 as SGHAT and CDR2 as FQNNGV. The CDR3 sequence is 14 residues long. The CDR3 spells CASSFTGTRGEQYF. The CDR3 DNA reads as TGTGCCAGCAGCTTCACCGGGACTAGGGGCGAGCAGTACTTC.

This clone turned up a few times. V usage is TRBV5-1 and J usage is TRBJ2-1; 9 nucleotides align to TRBD2. The J segment lost 9 bases and the V segment lost 2 bases, leaving 6 bases of the junction unmatched. Germline CDR1 SGHRS, CDR2 YFSETQ. This CDR3 has 14 residues. The CDR3 region is CASSFGGGVGEQFF. The CDR3, as DNA: TGCGCCAGCAGCTTCGGCGGGGGGGTTGGTGAGCAGTTCTTC.

The genes are TRBV28 and TRBJ2-4, with D perhaps given as TRBD1 or TRBD2 (5 bases each). The CDR3 is 16 amino acids. The germline V gene has CDR1 MDHEN and CDR2 SYDVKM. V lost 8 bases and J lost 0, with 17 bases in between. The CDR3 sequence: CASCNTGHLAKNIQYF. The CDR3, as DNA: TGTGCCAGCTGCAACACGGGGCATCTAGCCAAAAACATTCAGTACTTC. Combining the CDR3 with reference TRBV28 and TRBJ2-4 gives the whole variable domain DVKVTQSSRYLVKRTGEKVFLECVQDMDHENMFWYRQDPGLGLRLIYFSYDVKMKEKGDIPEGYSVSREKKERFSLILESASTNQTSMYLCASCNTGHLAKNIQYFGAGTRLSVL.

The chain is built from TRBV5-1 and TRBJ2-7; the match to TRBD2 covers 9 bases. This CDR3 comprises 17 residues. Germline V lookup: CDR1 SGHRS, CDR2 YFSETQ. V trimming: 2 bases; J trimming: 3 bases; junction bases outside the gene matches: 12. CDR3 bases: TGCGCCAGCAGCTTAGACCTCGGCGGGGGGGAGCGCTACGAGCAGTACTTC. Encoded protein: CASSLDLGGGERYEQYF.

The chain carries TRBV6-5 and TRBJ2-5, with a tentative D call TRBD2 (6 bases). The CDR3 is 15 residues long. V was clipped by 2 bases and J by 2 bases, with 12 bases between them. Germline lookup yields CDR1 MNHEY and CDR2 SVGAGI. The CDR3 sequence: CASSYTYAGQETQYF. DNA of the CDR3: TGTGCCAGCAGTTACACTTATGCGGGGCAAGAGACCCAGTACTTC.

The chain links TRBV2 to TRBJ1-6; D is undetermined. CDR3 length: 14 amino acids. The ends were cut back, 5 bases at V and 4 bases at J, with 9 bases in the middle. CDR1 SNHLY and CDR2 FYNNEI come from the germline V gene. CDR3 protein: CASSPKAYNSPLHF. As DNA, the CDR3 is TGTGCCAGCAGTCCGAAAGCATATAATTCACCCCTCCACTTT. Filled out from reference TRBV2 and TRBJ1-6, the complete variable domain reads EPEVTQTPSHQVTQMGQEVILRCVPISNHLYFYWYRQILGQKVEFLVSFYNNEISEKSEIFDDQFSVERPDGSNFTLKIRSTKLEDSAMYFCASSPKAYNSPLHFGNGTRLTVT.

The rearrangement links TRBV2 to TRBJ2-7, with D possibly being TRBD1 (6 bases). Trimming removed 3 bases from V and 3 bases from J, with 18 bases in between. There are 16 residues in the CDR3. From germline, CDR1 is SNHLY and CDR2 FYNNEI. CDR3 DNA sequence: TGTGCCAGCAGTGACGATTATCAGGGGAGTAGCTACGAGCAGTACTTC. Amino acid sequence: CASSDDYQGSSYEQYF.

This chain connects TRBV7-6 to TRBJ1-1; a weak D match, TRBD1 (5 bases). V was trimmed by 5 bases and J by 0 bases, leaving 16 bases between them. Germline V CDR1 and CDR2: SGHVS, FNYEAQ. CDR3 size: 16 residues. As DNA, the CDR3 is TGTGCCAGCAGCCCCCTCCCTGGACACGTGAACACTGAAGCTTTCTTT. Translation gives CASSPLPGHVNTEAFF.